These T cell receptor beta chains were read from a single sample in a study of cytomegalovirus exposure and HLA in healthy donors. Sequenced by immunoSEQ multiplex PCR; TCRdb stores in-frame clones only, minus some. The sample holds under 150,000 clones; around nine tenths are singletons and the top ten take around 10%. Input material: PBMCs. The receptors originated from a man aged 18 to 30 in good health and CMV-seropositive. CDR3s include the opening cysteine and the closing phenylalanine or tryptophan. D genes are given only for firm matches. The size of a clone is reported for some rows only, either as once, few or many, or as a class for expanded clones.

CDR3 DNA: TGTGCCAGCAGCTTAGTCCAGGGCCCTAATTCACCCCTCCACTTT
CDR3 protein: CASSLVQGPNSPLHF
D gene: NA
V gene: TRBV11-2
clone size: once
J gene: TRBJ1-6

CDR3 DNA: TGCGCCAGCAGCTTGGAGCCTAGCGGGAGGGCCGGTTACGAGCAGTACTTC
CDR3 protein: CASSLEPSGRAGYEQYF
D gene: TRBD2
V gene: TRBV5-1
clone size: NA
J gene: TRBJ2-7

CDR3 DNA: TGTGCCTGCCAAGCGATGTCTGGAAACACCATATATTTT
CDR3 protein: CACQAMSGNTIYF
D gene: NA
V gene: TRBV6-1
clone size: NA
J gene: TRBJ1-3

CDR3 DNA: TGTGCCAGCAGCTACGGCCCCGACAGGATATGGCTACACTTC
CDR3 protein: CASSYGPDRIWLHF
D gene: NA
V gene: TRBV7-9
clone size: few
J gene: TRBJ1-2

CDR3 DNA: TGTGCCAGCAGCTTCAAGGGGGTGGTAAACACCGGGGAGCTGTTTTTT
CDR3 protein: CASSFKGVVNTGELFF
D gene: NA
V gene: TRBV11-2
clone size: once
J gene: TRBJ2-2

CDR3 DNA: TGTGCCAGCAGCCGCTCCTCATTAACGACAGGGACCCAAGAGACCCAGTACTTC
CDR3 protein: CASSRSSLTTGTQETQYF
D gene: TRBD1
V gene: TRBV9
clone size: NA
J gene: TRBJ2-5

CDR3 DNA: TGTGCCAGCAGCTCGGGACAGGGGAAGGACTATGGCTACACCTTC
CDR3 protein: CASSSGQGKDYGYTF
D gene: TRBD1
V gene: TRBV7-9
clone size: NA
J gene: TRBJ1-2

CDR3 DNA: TGTGCCAGCAGCGTAGGGGGTCAGGGGAGCACTGAAGCTTTCTTT
CDR3 protein: CASSVGGQGSTEAFF
D gene: NA
V gene: TRBV9
clone size: once
J gene: TRBJ1-1

CDR3 DNA: TGTGCCAGCAGCGGACTGGAGGGTAGCACAGATACGCAGTATTTT
CDR3 protein: CASSGLEGSTDTQYF
D gene: NA
V gene: TRBV9
clone size: NA
J gene: TRBJ2-3

CDR3 DNA: TGTGCCAGCTCACCCGTCGGCCAGGGTACTGAAGCTTTCTTT
CDR3 protein: CASSPVGQGTEAFF
D gene: NA
V gene: TRBV18
clone size: once
J gene: TRBJ1-1

CDR3 DNA: TGTGCCAGCAGCGCTGGGGACAGGGGGCTGGATACGCAGTATTTT
CDR3 protein: CASSAGDRGLDTQYF
D gene: TRBD1
V gene: TRBV9
clone size: NA
J gene: TRBJ2-3

CDR3 DNA: TGTGCCAGCAGTCTACTAGCGGGGGGATACAATGAGCAGTTCTTC
CDR3 protein: CASSLLAGGYNEQFF
D gene: TRBD2
V gene: TRBV6-5
clone size: once
J gene: TRBJ2-1

CDR3 DNA: TGTGCCAGCTCACCTACAGGGGGCGGAGGCTATGGCTACACCTTC
CDR3 protein: CASSPTGGGGYGYTF
D gene: TRBD1
V gene: TRBV18
clone size: NA
J gene: TRBJ1-2

CDR3 DNA: TGTGCCAGCAGGTCTAGCGGGAGGCCAGATACGCAGTATTTT
CDR3 protein: CASRSSGRPDTQYF
D gene: TRBD2
V gene: TRBV11-3
clone size: NA
J gene: TRBJ2-3

CDR3 DNA: TGTGCCAGTAGTGTAAAGACAGGGGGCCCCTACGAGCAGTACTTC
CDR3 protein: CASSVKTGGPYEQYF
D gene: TRBD1
V gene: TRBV19
clone size: NA
J gene: TRBJ2-7

CDR3 DNA: TGCAGCGTTGAAGATCACAGGGTCCACAATGAGCAGTTCTTC
CDR3 protein: CSVEDHRVHNEQFF
D gene: NA
V gene: TRBV29-1
clone size: NA
J gene: TRBJ2-1

CDR3 DNA: TGTGCCAGCAGCCAGGACAACTCGCCCATCTATGGCTACACCTTC
CDR3 protein: CASSQDNSPIYGYTF
D gene: NA
V gene: TRBV14
clone size: NA
J gene: TRBJ1-2

CDR3 DNA: TGTGCCAGCAGCTTCCCGGGACAGGGTATTTCCTACGAGCAGTACTTC
CDR3 protein: CASSFPGQGISYEQYF
D gene: TRBD1
V gene: TRBV11-3
clone size: NA
J gene: TRBJ2-7

CDR3 DNA: TGCAGCGTGGGCACCGGGACTGCCTACTATGGCTACACCTTC
CDR3 protein: CSVGTGTAYYGYTF
D gene: NA
V gene: TRBV29-1
clone size: NA
J gene: TRBJ1-2

CDR3 DNA: TGTGCCAGCAGTTACGGACAGGGGGCGGTGAGTGGCTACACCTTC
CDR3 protein: CASSYGQGAVSGYTF
D gene: TRBD1
V gene: TRBV6-5
clone size: NA
J gene: TRBJ1-2

CDR3 DNA: TGTGCCAGCAGCTTGGACAGGGGGTATCGTGAAAAACTGTTTTTT
CDR3 protein: CASSLDRGYREKLFF
D gene: TRBD1
V gene: TRBV11-3
clone size: NA
J gene: TRBJ1-4

CDR3 DNA: TGCGCCAGCAGCCAAGAAGAGGGGGCTAGCGAGGGGTACAATGAGCAGTTCTTC
CDR3 protein: CASSQEEGASEGYNEQFF
D gene: NA
V gene: TRBV4-1
clone size: NA
J gene: TRBJ2-1

CDR3 DNA: TGTGCCAGCAGCTTCCGGCAGGCCGAGACCCAGTACTTC
CDR3 protein: CASSFRQAETQYF
D gene: NA
V gene: TRBV5-4
clone size: few
J gene: TRBJ2-5

CDR3 DNA: TGTGCCAGTAGTACCTGGACAGGGGCTGGAAACACCATATATTTT
CDR3 protein: CASSTWTGAGNTIYF
D gene: TRBD1
V gene: TRBV19
clone size: NA
J gene: TRBJ1-3

CDR3 DNA: TGTGCCAGCAGTTACAACAGGGGAGAGACCCAGTACTTC
CDR3 protein: CASSYNRGETQYF
D gene: TRBD1
V gene: TRBV6-6
clone size: NA
J gene: TRBJ2-5

CDR3 DNA: TGTGCCAGCAGCCCTTGGGGGGGGGATTCCGAGCAGTACTTC
CDR3 protein: CASSPWGGDSEQYF
D gene: TRBD2
V gene: TRBV7-8
clone size: few
J gene: TRBJ2-7

CDR3 DNA: TGTGCCAGCAGCTCGAAGGGGAACGTGAACACTGAAGCTTTCTTT
CDR3 protein: CASSSKGNVNTEAFF
D gene: NA
V gene: TRBV9
clone size: NA
J gene: TRBJ1-1

CDR3 DNA: TGCGCCAGCAGCTTGGAACCTGGGCCTAATCAGCCCCAGCATTTT
CDR3 protein: CASSLEPGPNQPQHF
D gene: NA
V gene: TRBV5-1
clone size: NA
J gene: TRBJ1-5

CDR3 DNA: TGTGCCAGTAGTACCCAGGTTCGGGGGGCCAATGGCTACACCTTC
CDR3 protein: CASSTQVRGANGYTF
D gene: NA
V gene: TRBV19
clone size: NA
J gene: TRBJ1-2

CDR3 DNA: TGTGCCAGTAGCACAGGGGATGGTCAGCCCCAGCATTTT
CDR3 protein: CASSTGDGQPQHF
D gene: TRBD1
V gene: TRBV19
clone size: NA
J gene: TRBJ1-5

CDR3 DNA: TGTGCCAGTAGTATGGGGCCCCAGGGGGGTCCCTACGAGCAGTACTTC
CDR3 protein: CASSMGPQGGPYEQYF
D gene: NA
V gene: TRBV19
clone size: NA
J gene: TRBJ2-7

CDR3 DNA: TGTGCCAGCAGTTACGCAGGGCAGCATCAGCCCCAGCATTTT
CDR3 protein: CASSYAGQHQPQHF
D gene: NA
V gene: TRBV6-6
clone size: NA
J gene: TRBJ1-5

CDR3 DNA: TGTGCCAGCAGTCCAGACCCGGGACTACGATCCTACGAGCAGTACTTC
CDR3 protein: CASSPDPGLRSYEQYF
D gene: TRBD2
V gene: TRBV9
clone size: NA
J gene: TRBJ2-7

CDR3 DNA: TGTGCCAGCAGCCAAGCCAGGACAGTGAACACTGAAGCTTTCTTT
CDR3 protein: CASSQARTVNTEAFF
D gene: NA
V gene: TRBV14
clone size: once
J gene: TRBJ1-1

CDR3 DNA: TGTGCCAGCAGCCTACCGGCCAACGTCCTGACTTTC
CDR3 protein: CASSLPANVLTF
D gene: NA
V gene: TRBV5-4
clone size: NA
J gene: TRBJ2-6

CDR3 DNA: TGTGCCAGCAGTTTGGGACAGGGGGCGTCCAATGAGCAGTTCTTC
CDR3 protein: CASSLGQGASNEQFF
D gene: TRBD1
V gene: TRBV27
clone size: NA
J gene: TRBJ2-1

CDR3 DNA: TGTGCCAGCTGCTTACTCGGGACTAACACAGATACGCAGTATTTT
CDR3 protein: CASCLLGTNTDTQYF
D gene: TRBD2
V gene: TRBV6-6
clone size: NA
J gene: TRBJ2-3

CDR3 DNA: TGTGCCAGCAGCCAAGGTGGCGGGGGGGCCTACGAGCAGTACTTC
CDR3 protein: CASSQGGGGAYEQYF
D gene: TRBD2
V gene: TRBV4-2
clone size: once
J gene: TRBJ2-7

CDR3 DNA: TGTGCCAGTATCGGGGGGCCCTCCTACGAGCAGTACTTC
CDR3 protein: CASIGGPSYEQYF
D gene: NA
V gene: TRBV19
clone size: NA
J gene: TRBJ2-7

CDR3 DNA: TGTGCCAGCAGTGAGAGTCCGATCTACAATGAGCAGTTCTTC
CDR3 protein: CASSESPIYNEQFF
D gene: NA
V gene: TRBV25-1
clone size: NA
J gene: TRBJ2-1

CDR3 DNA: TGTGCCAGCAGTCACCGGACAGGAGATAACTATGGCTACACCTTC
CDR3 protein: CASSHRTGDNYGYTF
D gene: TRBD1
V gene: TRBV6-5
clone size: NA
J gene: TRBJ1-2

CDR3 DNA: TGTGCCTGGACAGGTCACACAGGGTTGAACACTGAAGCTTTCTTT
CDR3 protein: CAWTGHTGLNTEAFF
D gene: NA
V gene: TRBV30
clone size: NA
J gene: TRBJ1-1